This T cell receptor beta chain was observed in a study of T cell responses to AZD1222 COVID-19 vaccine. The wider study: It was second doses at about 4 or about 12 weeks that were pooled.

Whole-study results and caveats: Spike was spanned by vaccine-associated CD4 TCRs, which were dominant at 160-218 and 743-854. Donors were largely white British and mainly female; clonal diversity was possibly underestimated. A rise in Spike-specific TCR breadth and depth followed two AZD1222 doses.

The protocol was immunoSEQ multiplex PCR, while the TCRdb copy is restricted to in-frame clones and leaves out a portion. The sample consists of approximately 110,000 clones, approximately 88% of them appearing once. Germline V gene sequence: CDR1 LGHDT, CDR2 YNNKEL (reference sequence). Termini included, the CDR3 measures 8 amino acids. Note on this clone: Its antigen is as yet unknown. The missing conserved phenylalanine or tryptophan at the end of this CDR3 makes a read error likely. No DNA is shown, since the ends of the CDR3 on it are uncertain; the CDR3 is the one TCRdb lists.

V gene TRBV3-1 (or the pseudogene TRBV3-2) combines with J gene TRBJ2-4; no check of the table's D call, TRBD2, against the DNA was made. Sequencing used peripheral blood, obtained on day 0 of AZD1222 vaccination. The TCR originated in an adult in good health. CDR3 amino acids: CASSQGAA.